The next 15 T cell receptor beta chains were all read from a single sample in a study of T cell responses to AZD1222 COVID-19 vaccine. Produced via immunoSEQ multiplex PCR; TCRdb's table is partial and in-frame only. The repertoire holds more than 120,000 clones, approximately 94% seen once, with around 5.1% in the top ten. Sequencing used peripheral blood, obtained on day 0 of AZD1222 vaccination. The source of these receptors is an adult in good health.

CDR3 nucleotides: TGTGCCAGAAGCTTAAGTGGGACAGGGTACGGGAATTCACCCCTCCACTTT. Protein product: CARSLSGTGYGNSPLHF. V is TRBV7-5 and J is TRBJ1-6; the DNA was not compared with TRBD1, the D call given in the table. TRBV7-5 is given as a pseudogene. The CDR3 runs to 17 residues.

CDR3 region: CASHQGESEKLFF. In DNA, the CDR3 is TGTGCCAGCCATCAGGGGGAAAGTGAAAAACTGTTTTTT. The rearrangement joins TRBV12-3 or TRBV12-4 to TRBJ1-4; 7 bases are a match to TRBD1. After removal of 8 bases from V and 7 bases from J, the junction contained 7 bases not matched to a gene. This CDR3 contains 13 residues.

The chain couples TRBV9 to TRBJ1-1, with TRBD1 matching 8 bases. Germline CDR1 and CDR2: SGDLS and YYNGEE. After removal of 4 bases from V and 0 bases from J, the junction contained 8 bases not matched to a gene. The length of the CDR3 is 16 residues. The CDR3 protein is CASSSQGDRMNTEAFF. CDR3 nucleotides: TGTGCCAGCAGCTCACAGGGGGATCGGATGAACACTGAAGCTTTCTTT.

The chain joins TRBV4-3 to TRBJ2-2; D perhaps matches TRBD2 (6 bases). CDR1 is LGHNA, CDR2 YSLEER, per germline. V was cut by 6 bases and J by 0 bases, with 8 bases left in between. The CDR3 runs 14 residues. The CDR3 spells CASRRTTNTGELFF. The CDR3 DNA follows: TGCGCCAGCAGAAGGACTACGAACACCGGGGAGCTGTTTTTT.

V gene TRBV30 combines with J gene TRBJ2-1; the D is unclear. The CDR3 covers 13 residues. CDR1 is GTSNPN, CDR2 SVGIG, per germline (reference sequence). Deletions cut 0 bases from V and 9 bases from J, with 12 bases between. CDR3 residues: CAWSVYRVAEQFF. The CDR3 nucleotides are TGTGCCTGGAGTGTCTACCGAGTAGCTGAGCAGTTCTTC.

The chain uses TRBV27 and TRBJ2-2; D might be TRBD1 (5 bases). V was clipped by 2 bases and J by 6 bases, with 7 bases between them. The CDR3 sequence is 13 residues long. Germline CDR1 is MNHEY and CDR2 is SMNVEV (reference sequence). As DNA, the CDR3 is TGTGCCAGCAGTTTAGGGGCTGCCGGGGAGCTGTTTTTT. Translation: CASSLGAAGELFF.

V usage is TRBV3-1 (or the pseudogene TRBV3-2) and J usage is TRBJ2-7; D gene uncertain. Germline V gene lookup returns CDR1 LGHDT and CDR2 YNNKEL (reference sequence). V was clipped by 3 bases and J by 5 bases, with 5 bases between them. This CDR3 comprises 11 residues. CDR3 DNA: TGTGCCAGCAGCCAGGACCACGAGCAGTACTTC. It specifies CASSQDHEQYF.

This chain connects TRBV7-2 to TRBJ2-1, with TRBD2 identical over 11 bases. Trimming cost V 0 bases and J 4 bases; bases outside gene matches: 5. This CDR3 is 17 amino acids long. Germline-derived CDR1 and CDR2 are SGHTA and FQGNSA. The CDR3 protein is CASSLAWTSGWYNEQFF. The CDR3 DNA is TGTGCCAGCAGCTTAGCGTGGACTAGCGGGTGGTACAATGAGCAGTTCTTC.

This chain uses TRBV7-2 with TRBJ2-4, with 11 bases that match TRBD1. This CDR3 spans 16 amino acids. Unmatched junction bases numbered 4, after V lost 1 base and J lost 5 bases. Per the germline V gene, CDR1 is SGHTA and CDR2 is FQGNSA. As DNA, the CDR3 is TGTGCCAGCAGCTTAGAGGACAGGGGGCTCCAAAACATTCAGTACTTC. Translation: CASSLEDRGLQNIQYF.

The V gene is TRBV27, the J gene TRBJ2-7; D remains unclear. With 2 bases removed from V and 0 bases from J, the gap between germline ends came to 8 bases. This CDR3 is built from 14 residues. The V gene's germline CDR1 is MNHEY and CDR2 SMNVEV (reference sequence). CDR3 sequence reads: CASSLGQASYEQYF. CDR3 coding DNA: TGTGCCAGCAGTTTAGGGCAGGCCTCCTACGAGCAGTACTTC.

The genes are TRBV4-2 and TRBJ1-1; D is unresolved. This CDR3 spans 13 amino acids. The V gene lost 3 bases and the J gene lost 1 base, with 6 bases spanning the gap. Germline lookup yields CDR1 LGHNA and CDR2 YNFKEQ. The CDR3 nucleotides read TGTGCCAGCAGCCAGTTTAAGAACACTGAAGCTTTCTTT. Its translation: CASSQFKNTEAFF.

This sequence joins TRBV7-2 and TRBJ1-1; the D gene is possibly TRBD1 (5 bases). This CDR3 has 15 residues. The germline V gene encodes CDR1 SGHTA and CDR2 FQGNSA. The V gene lost 7 bases and the J gene lost 4 bases, with 19 bases spanning the gap. DNA for the CDR3: TGTGCCAGCATCCGGGGGTATAGTCTCGGCACTGAAGCTTTCTTT. Amino acids: CASIRGYSLGTEAFF.

This sequence joins TRBV6-5 and TRBJ2-1; TRBD1 or TRBD2 may be the D gene (6 bases each). V was pared by 4 bases and J by 0 bases, with 13 bases between. CDR1 is MNHEY and CDR2 is SVGAGI in the germline V gene. The CDR3 covers 16 residues. The CDR3 here is CASSSQSGASYNEQFF. The CDR3 nucleotides are TGTGCCAGCAGTTCCCAGTCGGGGGCCTCCTACAATGAGCAGTTCTTC.

The genes are TRBV5-1 and TRBJ1-1; TRBD1 agrees at 7 bases. The CDR3 contains 14 residues. Germline V gene data show CDR1 as SGHRS and CDR2 as YFSETQ. V lost 0 bases, J lost 5 bases, and 4 bases stayed unmatched. The CDR3 reads CASSLGTGETEAFF. CDR3 nucleotide sequence: TGCGCCAGCAGCTTGGGGACAGGAGAAACTGAAGCTTTCTTT. The complete variable domain, with remaining parts taken from reference TRBV5-1 and TRBJ1-1, reads KAGVTQTPRYLIKTRGQQVTLSCSPISGHRSVSWYQQTPGQGLQFLFEYFSETQRNKGNFPGRFSGRQFSNSRSEMNVSTLELGDSALYLCASSLGTGETEAFFGQGTRLTVV.

V is TRBV6-2 or TRBV6-3 and J is TRBJ2-1, with 8 bases aligning to TRBD2. The CDR3 runs to 17 residues. The V segment lost 0 bases and the J segment 6 bases; nucleotides outside the gene matches: 10. Germline V gives CDR1 MNHEY, CDR2 SVGEGT. In DNA, the CDR3 is TGTGCCAGCAGTTACTCGAAGGGCGGGAGGTCGGTCAATGAGCAGTTCTTC. Translation gives CASSYSKGGRSVNEQFF.